Detailed here is one T cell receptor beta chain. Its antigen is not identified. A single base separates this from a much larger clone, so it may be a read error. These data are taken from a study of Graves' ophthalmopathy and Graves' hyperthyroidism. Study at large: Stable hyperthyroidism was defined by absence of ophthalmopathy within 18 months of follow-up. Broader study findings: Detection in blood was also observed for most expanded thyroid clonotypes above 0.001 frequency.

RNA transcripts yielded amplified TCR beta CDR3 regions. HTBI primers were employed in first-round RT-PCR, then a second-round multiplex PCR followed. Each CDR3 protein gets one entry after TCRdb re-called the multiplex PCR reads with MiXCR. The sample consists of around 1,000,000 distinct CDR3 sequences, 35% to 40% of them appearing once. The specimen sequenced was peripheral blood or thyroid tissue (not recorded which). The TCR was taken from an adult man with Graves' hyperthyroidism.

The CDR3 DNA follows: TGTGCCAGCAGTTACTCTAAGGACACTGAAGCTTTCTTT. This codes for CASSYSKDTEAFF. The gene calls are TRBV6-5 and TRBJ1-1; no clear D. V was cut by 0 bases and J by 3 bases, with 5 bases left in between. Germline CDR1 and CDR2: MNHEY and SVGAGI. This CDR3 comprises 13 residues.